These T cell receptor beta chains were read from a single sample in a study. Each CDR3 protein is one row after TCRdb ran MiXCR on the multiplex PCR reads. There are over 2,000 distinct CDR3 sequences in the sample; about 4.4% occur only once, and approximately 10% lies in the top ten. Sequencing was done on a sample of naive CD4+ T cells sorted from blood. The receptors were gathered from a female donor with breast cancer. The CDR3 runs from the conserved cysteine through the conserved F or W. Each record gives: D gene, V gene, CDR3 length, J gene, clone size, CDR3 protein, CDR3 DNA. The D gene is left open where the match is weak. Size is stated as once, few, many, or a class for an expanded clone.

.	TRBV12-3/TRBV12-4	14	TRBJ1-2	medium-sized	CASSFSEGIYGYTF	TGTGCCAGCAGTTTTAGTGAGGGGATCTATGGCTACACCTTC
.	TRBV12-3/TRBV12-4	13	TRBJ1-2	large	CASRLTENYGYTF	TGTGCCAGCAGATTGACAGAAAACTATGGCTACACCTTC
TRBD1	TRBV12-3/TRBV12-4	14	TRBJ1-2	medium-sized	CASRNMGQIYGYTF	TGTGCCAGCAGGAATATGGGACAGATCTATGGCTACACCTTC
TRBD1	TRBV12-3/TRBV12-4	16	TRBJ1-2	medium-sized	CASSPGTVRKDYGYTF	TGTGCCAGCAGTCCCGGGACAGTTAGAAAGGACTATGGCTACACCTTC
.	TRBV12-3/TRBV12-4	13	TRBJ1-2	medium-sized	CASSLQSNYGYTF	TGTGCCAGCAGTTTGCAATCTAACTATGGCTACACCTTC
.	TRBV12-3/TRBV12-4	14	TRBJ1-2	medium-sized	CASSSLARSAGYTF	TGTGCCAGCAGTTCCTTGGCAAGATCGGCGGGCTACACCTTC
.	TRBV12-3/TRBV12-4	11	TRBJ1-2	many	CASSFSTGYTF	TGTGCCAGCAGTTTCAGTACCGGCTACACCTTC
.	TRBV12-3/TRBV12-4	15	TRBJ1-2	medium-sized	CASTRGVGTGYGYTF	TGTGCCAGCACCAGAGGAGTCGGCACGGGCTATGGCTACACCTTC
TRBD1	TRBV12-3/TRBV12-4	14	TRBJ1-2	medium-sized	CASRFGQGSYGYTF	TGTGCCAGCAGATTTGGACAGGGTAGCTATGGCTACACCTTC
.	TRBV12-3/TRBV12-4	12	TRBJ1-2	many	CASSLVLSGYTF	TGTGCCAGCAGTTTAGTCCTCAGTGGCTACACCTTC
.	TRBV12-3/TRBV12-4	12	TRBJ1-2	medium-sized	CASSPDGRGYTF	TGTGCCAGCAGCCCAGATGGACGAGGCTACACCTTC